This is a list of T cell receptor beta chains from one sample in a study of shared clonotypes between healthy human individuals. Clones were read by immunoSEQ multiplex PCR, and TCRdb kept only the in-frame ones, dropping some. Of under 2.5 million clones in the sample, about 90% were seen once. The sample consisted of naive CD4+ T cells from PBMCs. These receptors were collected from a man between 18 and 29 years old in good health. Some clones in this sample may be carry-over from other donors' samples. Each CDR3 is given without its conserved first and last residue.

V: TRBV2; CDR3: ASGEGQTEAF
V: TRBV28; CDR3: ASSLRRGRNEQF
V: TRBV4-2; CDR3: ASSPTEGMSYT
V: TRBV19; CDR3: ASTDPGLAGSGNIQY
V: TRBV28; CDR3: ASSFRTSGTGRNGYT
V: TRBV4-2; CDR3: ASSRELTGAEAF
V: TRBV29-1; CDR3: SAGPETQY
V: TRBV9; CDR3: ASSPGTHTKQF
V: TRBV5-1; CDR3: ASSLVGRRNTEAF
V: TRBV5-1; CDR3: ASSLDRAVEGYT
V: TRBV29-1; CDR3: SVVGQGAWETQY
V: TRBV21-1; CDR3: ASSKAREEKVAF
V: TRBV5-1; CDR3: ASSLADGATNEKLF
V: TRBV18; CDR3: ASSPLVGAYEQY
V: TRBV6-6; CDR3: ASSPTAWDQPQH
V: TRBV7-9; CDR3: ASSLSTTQETQY
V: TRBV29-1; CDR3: SVEDSLGLAFEQF